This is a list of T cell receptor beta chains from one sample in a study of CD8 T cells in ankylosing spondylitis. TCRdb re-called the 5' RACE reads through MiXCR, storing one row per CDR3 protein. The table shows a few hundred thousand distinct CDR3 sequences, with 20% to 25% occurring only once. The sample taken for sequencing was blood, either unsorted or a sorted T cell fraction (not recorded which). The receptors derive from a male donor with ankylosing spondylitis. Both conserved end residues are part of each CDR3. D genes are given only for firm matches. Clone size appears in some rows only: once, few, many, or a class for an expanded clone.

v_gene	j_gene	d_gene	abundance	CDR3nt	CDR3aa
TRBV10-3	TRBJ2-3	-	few	TGTGCCATCAGTGAGTCTGGGGGATTCACAGATACGCAGTATTTT	CAISESGGFTDTQYF
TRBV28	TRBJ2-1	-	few	TGTGCCAGCAGTCCCCATTTTCCTGTGCAGTTCTTC	CASSPHFPVQFF
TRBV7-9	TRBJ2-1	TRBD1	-	TGTGCCAGCAGCTTGAAACCGGGACAGGGGGCTAACAATGAGCAGTTCTTC	CASSLKPGQGANNEQFF
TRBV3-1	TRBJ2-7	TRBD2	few	TGTGCCAGCAGCCAAGGGACTAGCGGTCGGGTGCAGTACTTC	CASSQGTSGRVQYF
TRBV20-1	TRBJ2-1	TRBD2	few	TGCAGTGCTAGAGATAGGCTAGCGGAGCACAATGAGCAGTTCTTC	CSARDRLAEHNEQFF
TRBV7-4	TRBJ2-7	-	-	TGTGCCAGCAGCTTAGGTCGGTGGGCAGACACCTACGAGCAGTACTTC	CASSLGRWADTYEQYF
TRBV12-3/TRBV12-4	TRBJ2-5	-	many	TGTGCCAGCAGTTTAGCCCCCTCCCGGACCCAGTACTTC	CASSLAPSRTQYF
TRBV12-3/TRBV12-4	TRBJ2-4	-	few	TGTGCCAGCAGTTTAATAGCCAAAAACATTCAGTACTTC	CASSLIAKNIQYF
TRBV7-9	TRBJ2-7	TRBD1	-	TGTGCCAGCAGCGCAATCCCACAGGGGTCCTACGAGCAGTACTTC	CASSAIPQGSYEQYF
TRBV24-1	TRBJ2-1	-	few	TGTGCCACCAGTGATACCTTGGGTGAGCAGTTCTTC	CATSDTLGEQFF
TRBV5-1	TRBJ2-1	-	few	TGCGCCAGCAGCTTGACTAGTAGCTCCTACAATGAGCAGTTCTTC	CASSLTSSSYNEQFF
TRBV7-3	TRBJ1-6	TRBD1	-	TGTGCCAGCAGCTTAAGTGGACAGGGAAATTCACCCCTCCACTTT	CASSLSGQGNSPLHF
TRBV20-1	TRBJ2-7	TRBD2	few	TGCAGTGCTAGAGATCCCGAGGGAGGGCCTGACGAGCAGTACTTC	CSARDPEGGPDEQYF
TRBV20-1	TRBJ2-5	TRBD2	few	TGCAGTGCCAGCTATAGCGGGAGATTGGAGACCCAGTACTTC	CSASYSGRLETQYF
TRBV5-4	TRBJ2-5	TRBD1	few	TGTGCCAGCAGCTTGGCGACAGGGCAAGAGACCCAGTACTTC	CASSLATGQETQYF
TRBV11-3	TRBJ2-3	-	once	TGTGCCAGCAGCTTAACCGGGACGCCCGATACGCAGTATTTT	CASSLTGTPDTQYF
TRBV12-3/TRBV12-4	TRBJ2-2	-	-	TGTGCCAGCAGGCCCCTGGAGGGGTCGGCCGGGGAGCTGTTTTTT	CASRPLEGSAGELFF
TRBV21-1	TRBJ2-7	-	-	TGTGCCAGCAAGAAGACAGGGCCCTACGAGCAGTACTTC	CASKKTGPYEQYF
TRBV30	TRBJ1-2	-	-	TGTGCCTGGGGGTGGACGGAGTATGGCTACACCTTC	CAWGWTEYGYTF
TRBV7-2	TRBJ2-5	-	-	TGTGCCAGCAGCTTAGATGGTGGGGGGCAAGAGACCCAGTACTTC	CASSLDGGGQETQYF
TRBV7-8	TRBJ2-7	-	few	TGTGCCAGCAGCTTAGCCCCCGGGACTGAAACCTACGAGCAGTACTTC	CASSLAPGTETYEQYF
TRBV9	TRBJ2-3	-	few	TGTGCCAGCAGCGTAGGGGGGGGGCGCACAGATACGCAGTATTTT	CASSVGGGRTDTQYF
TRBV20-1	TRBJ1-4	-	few	TGCAGTGCAAGGCCGATGTTACCTTCATTGGGCGAAAAACTGTTTTTT	CSARPMLPSLGEKLFF
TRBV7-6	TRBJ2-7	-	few	TGTGCCAGCAGCCCCGAAAAAGGGTACCAGCAGTACTTC	CASSPEKGYQQYF
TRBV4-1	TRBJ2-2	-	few	TGCGCCAGCAGCCAAGGAGTAGGGCTAGTGGACACCGGGGAGCTGTTTTTT	CASSQGVGLVDTGELFF
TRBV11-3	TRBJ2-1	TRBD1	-	TGTGCCAGCAACCCTTTCGGAAGGCAGGGGGCGAATGAGCAGTTCTTC	CASNPFGRQGANEQFF
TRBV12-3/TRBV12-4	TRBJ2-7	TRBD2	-	TGTGCCAGCAGTTCCCCGGGACTAGCGGTACACTACGAGCAGTACTTC	CASSSPGLAVHYEQYF
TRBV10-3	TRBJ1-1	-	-	TGTGCCATCAGTGTCCTGCATCTCAGGGGACCCAACACTGAAGCTTTCTTT	CAISVLHLRGPNTEAFF
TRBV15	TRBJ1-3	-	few	TGTGCCACCGGGCGGGAAACTGGAAACACCATATATTTT	CATGRETGNTIYF
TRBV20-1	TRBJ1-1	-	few	TGCAGTGCTCCGGCGACAGGTGTAACTGAAGCTTTCTTT	CSAPATGVTEAFF
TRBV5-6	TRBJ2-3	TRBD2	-	TGTGCCAGCAGCCTCGGACTAGCGGGAGGTTCACCAGATACGCAGTATTTT	CASSLGLAGGSPDTQYF
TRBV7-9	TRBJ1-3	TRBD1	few	TGTGCCAGCAGCATCCGGGACAGGGATCGCTCTGGAAACACCATATATTTT	CASSIRDRDRSGNTIYF
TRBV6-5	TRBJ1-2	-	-	TGTGCCAGCAGTCGGACTAACTATGGCTACACCTTC	CASSRTNYGYTF
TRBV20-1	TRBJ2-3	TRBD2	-	TGCAGTGCCGTAGCGGGAGGGCCCCAAAGCACAGATACGCAGTATTTT	CSAVAGGPQSTDTQYF
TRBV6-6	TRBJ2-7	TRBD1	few	TGTGCCAGCAGTCAGGGACAGGTCGAGCAGTACTTC	CASSQGQVEQYF
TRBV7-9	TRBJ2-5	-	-	TGTGCCAGCAGCTTCGGGCGACTGGAAGAGACCCAGTACTTC	CASSFGRLEETQYF
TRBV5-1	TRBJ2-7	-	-	TGCGCCAGCAGCCTGGGGGGAAGTAATACATACGAGCAGTACTTC	CASSLGGSNTYEQYF
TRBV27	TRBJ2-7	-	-	TGTGCCAGCTCGCAGGGATCCCCCCCAGGCGAGCAGTACTTC	CASSQGSPPGEQYF
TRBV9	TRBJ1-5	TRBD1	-	TGTGCCAGCACCCGGGACAGGGCGGACAATCAGCCCCAGCATTTT	CASTRDRADNQPQHF
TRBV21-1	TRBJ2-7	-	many	TGTGCCAGCAGCCCACGGGGGGGTAACTCCTACGAGCAGTACTTC	CASSPRGGNSYEQYF
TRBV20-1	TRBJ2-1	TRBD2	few	TGCAGTGCTAGTACCCTCCTAGCGGGCAATGAGCAGTTCTTC	CSASTLLAGNEQFF
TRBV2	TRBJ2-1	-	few	TGTGCCACCGTGGACTACAATGAGCAGTTCTTC	CATVDYNEQFF
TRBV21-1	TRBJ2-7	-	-	TGTGCCAGCAGCAAATCCCAGCGGGAGTTCTACGAGCAGTACTTC	CASSKSQREFYEQYF
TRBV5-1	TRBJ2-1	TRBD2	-	TGCGCCAGCAGCCCCGTGGTAGCGGGAGGGGAGAATGAGCAGTTCTTC	CASSPVVAGGENEQFF
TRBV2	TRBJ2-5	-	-	TGTGCCAGCAGTGATCTAGAGTACCAAGAGACCCAGTACTTC	CASSDLEYQETQYF
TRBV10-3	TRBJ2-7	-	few	TGTGCCATCGGGGGCCAGGGAGTTTACGAGCAGTACTTC	CAIGGQGVYEQYF
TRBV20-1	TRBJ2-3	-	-	TGCAGTGCTAGAGAACCAGGTTCAGATACGCAGTATTTT	CSAREPGSDTQYF
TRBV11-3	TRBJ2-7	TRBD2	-	TGTGCCAGCAGCTCGGGACTAGCGGCTTACTACGAGCAGTACTTC	CASSSGLAAYYEQYF
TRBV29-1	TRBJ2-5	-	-	TGCAGCGGATCGGCCCAGGGGGGAGAGACCCAGTACTTC	CSGSAQGGETQYF
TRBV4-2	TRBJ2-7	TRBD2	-	TGTGCCAGCAGCCAAGTCGAGCGGGACTCCTACGAGCAGTACTTC	CASSQVERDSYEQYF
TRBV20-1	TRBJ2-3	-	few	TGCAGTGCCGCAGGGGGGTCAGATACGCAGTATTTT	CSAAGGSDTQYF
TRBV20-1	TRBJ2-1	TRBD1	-	TGCAGTGCTAGCTTTCCAGGACAGGGGGGCGGTGAGCAGTTCTTC	CSASFPGQGGGEQFF
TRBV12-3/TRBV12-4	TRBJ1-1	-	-	TGTGCCAGCAGTTATGACCACTCCGGCACTGAAGCTTTCTTT	CASSYDHSGTEAFF
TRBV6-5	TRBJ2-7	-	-	TGTGCCAGCAGTTACTCTTGGACCGATACCTACGAGCAGTACTTC	CASSYSWTDTYEQYF
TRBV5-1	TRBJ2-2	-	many	TGCGCCAGCAGCACCTATACAGACACCGGGGAGCTGTTTTTT	CASSTYTDTGELFF
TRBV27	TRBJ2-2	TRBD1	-	TGTGCCAGCAGTTCGACAGGGGCTTTGAACACCGGGGAGCTGTTTTTT	CASSSTGALNTGELFF
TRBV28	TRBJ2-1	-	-	TGTGCCAGCAGTTTAGTCGGTGTTGCGTCGAGCTCCTACAATGAGCAGTTCTTC	CASSLVGVASSSYNEQFF